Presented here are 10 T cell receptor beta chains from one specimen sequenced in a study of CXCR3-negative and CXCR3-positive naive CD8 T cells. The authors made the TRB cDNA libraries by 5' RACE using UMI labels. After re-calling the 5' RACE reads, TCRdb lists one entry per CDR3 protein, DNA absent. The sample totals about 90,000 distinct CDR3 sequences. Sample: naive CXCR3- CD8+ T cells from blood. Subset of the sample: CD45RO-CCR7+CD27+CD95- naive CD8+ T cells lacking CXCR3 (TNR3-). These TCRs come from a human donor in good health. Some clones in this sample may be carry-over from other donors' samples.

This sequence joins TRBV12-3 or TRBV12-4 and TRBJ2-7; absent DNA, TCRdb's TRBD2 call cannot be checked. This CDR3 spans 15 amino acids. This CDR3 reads CASSPNRDYSYEQYF.

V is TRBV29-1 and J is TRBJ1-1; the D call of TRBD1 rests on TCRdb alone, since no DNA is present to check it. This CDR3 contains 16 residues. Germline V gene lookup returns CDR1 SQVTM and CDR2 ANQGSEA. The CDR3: CSTNPRTGAANTEAFF.

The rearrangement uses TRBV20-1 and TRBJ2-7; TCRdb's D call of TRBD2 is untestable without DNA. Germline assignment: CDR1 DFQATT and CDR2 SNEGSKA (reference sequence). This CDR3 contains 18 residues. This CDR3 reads CSARDWWQGALRSYEQYF.

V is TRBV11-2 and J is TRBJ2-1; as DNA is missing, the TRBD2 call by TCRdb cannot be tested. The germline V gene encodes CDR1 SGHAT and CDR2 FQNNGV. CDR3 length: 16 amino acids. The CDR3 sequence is CASSLDSASGANEQFF.

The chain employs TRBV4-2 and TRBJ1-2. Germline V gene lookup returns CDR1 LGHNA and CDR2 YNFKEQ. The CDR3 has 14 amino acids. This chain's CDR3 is CASSQDFAGGGYTF.

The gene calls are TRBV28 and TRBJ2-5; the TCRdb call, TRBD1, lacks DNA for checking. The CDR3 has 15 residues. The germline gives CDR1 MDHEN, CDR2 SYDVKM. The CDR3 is CASSLEQGAGETQYF.

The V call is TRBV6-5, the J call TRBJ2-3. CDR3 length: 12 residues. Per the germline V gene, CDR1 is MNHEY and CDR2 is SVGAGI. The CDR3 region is CASSDFQDTQYF.

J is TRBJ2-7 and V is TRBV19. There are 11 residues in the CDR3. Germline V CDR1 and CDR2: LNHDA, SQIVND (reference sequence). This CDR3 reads CASASSYEQYF.

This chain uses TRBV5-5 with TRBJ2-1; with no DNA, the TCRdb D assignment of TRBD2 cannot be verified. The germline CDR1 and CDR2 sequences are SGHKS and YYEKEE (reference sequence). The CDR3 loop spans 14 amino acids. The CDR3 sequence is CASSLGASGPEGFF.

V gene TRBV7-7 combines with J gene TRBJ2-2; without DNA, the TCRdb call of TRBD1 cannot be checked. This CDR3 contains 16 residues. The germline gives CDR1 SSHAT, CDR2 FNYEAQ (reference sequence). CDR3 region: CASSSGTGVNTGELFF.